This is a list of T cell receptor beta chains from one sample in a study of cytomegalovirus exposure and HLA in healthy donors. TCRdb's table, derived via immunoSEQ multiplex PCR, lists solely in-frame clones and lacks some. The sample yields roughly 100,000 clones, roughly a tenth seen once. The specimen was PBMCs. Receptors were obtained from a man in his forties or fifties in good health and CMV-seropositive. Each CDR3 is given with its conserved first and last residue. The order of the fields is V gene, J gene, clone size, D gene, CDR3 protein, CDR3 DNA. A D gene is named only where the DNA matches it firmly. Only part of the rows carry a size: once, few, many, or a class if the clone is expanded.

V: TRBV7-3; J: TRBJ2-1; size: NA; D: NA; CDR3: CASSASGLSGVGEQFF; DNA: TGTGCCAGCAGCGCTTCAGGCCTATCAGGGGTTGGTGAGCAGTTCTTC
V: TRBV19; J: TRBJ1-2; size: few; D: TRBD1; CDR3: CASSIGQGDGGYTF; DNA: TGTGCCAGTAGTATCGGACAGGGTGACGGAGGCTACACCTTC
V: TRBV10-3; J: TRBJ2-1; size: NA; D: TRBD2; CDR3: CASSRGTSDYNEQFF; DNA: TGTGCCAGCAGTAGAGGGACTAGCGATTACAATGAGCAGTTCTTC
V: TRBV27; J: TRBJ1-2; size: few; D: TRBD1; CDR3: CASSPRQGIRYGYTF; DNA: TGTGCCAGCAGTCCACGACAGGGGATACGCTATGGCTACACCTTC
V: TRBV6-5; J: TRBJ1-1; size: NA; D: NA; CDR3: CASRSPGNTEAFF; DNA: TGTGCCAGCAGATCTCCAGGGAACACTGAAGCTTTCTTT
V: TRBV7-8; J: TRBJ2-7; size: NA; D: TRBD2; CDR3: CASRTSGPYEQYF; DNA: TGTGCCAGCAGAACTAGCGGGCCATACGAGCAGTACTTC
V: TRBV27; J: TRBJ1-1; size: few; D: NA; CDR3: CASSLTAGLGTEAFF; DNA: TGTGCCAGCAGTTTAACCGCAGGGCTAGGCACTGAAGCTTTCTTT
V: TRBV7-2; J: TRBJ2-3; size: few; D: TRBD1; CDR3: CASSLWTGNTDTQYF; DNA: TGTGCCAGCAGCTTATGGACAGGGAACACAGATACGCAGTATTTT
V: TRBV10-3; J: TRBJ1-4; size: NA; D: TRBD1; CDR3: CASTEAGGNEKLFF; DNA: TGTGCCTCCACCGAGGCAGGGGGAAATGAAAAACTGTTTTTT
V: TRBV6-6; J: TRBJ2-4; size: few; D: TRBD1; CDR3: CASSYGQGPNIQYF; DNA: TGTGCCAGCAGTTACGGACAGGGCCCTAACATTCAGTACTTC
V: TRBV7-9; J: TRBJ2-1; size: NA; D: NA; CDR3: CASSLESSSYNEQFF; DNA: TGTGCCAGCAGCTTGGAGTCTAGCTCCTACAATGAGCAGTTCTTC
V: TRBV29-1; J: TRBJ2-7; size: NA; D: NA; CDR3: CSVEDGRNEQYF; DNA: TGCAGCGTTGAAGATGGCAGGAACGAGCAGTACTTC
V: TRBV13; J: TRBJ1-1; size: few; D: NA; CDR3: CASSLRGTEAFF; DNA: TGTGCCAGCAGCTTAAGAGGCACTGAAGCTTTCTTT
V: TRBV19; J: TRBJ2-6; size: NA; D: NA; CDR3: CASSETDSGANVLTF; DNA: TGTGCCAGTAGTGAGACAGACTCTGGGGCCAACGTCCTGACTTTC
V: TRBV18; J: TRBJ2-1; size: NA; D: NA; CDR3: CASSPQRTEIYNEQFF; DNA: TGTGCCAGCTCACCCCAGCGGACAGAAATCTACAATGAGCAGTTCTTC
V: TRBV6-1; J: TRBJ1-1; size: NA; D: TRBD1; CDR3: CASSEAPGRGEAFF; DNA: TGTGCCAGCAGTGAAGCTCCTGGCAGGGGGGAAGCTTTCTTT
V: TRBV11-2; J: TRBJ2-5; size: NA; D: NA; CDR3: CASSLDLSQGSETQYF; DNA: TGTGCCAGCAGCTTAGATTTGTCGCAGGGTTCAGAGACCCAGTACTTC
V: TRBV4-1; J: TRBJ1-5; size: NA; D: TRBD1; CDR3: CASSESQGSNQPQHF; DNA: TGCGCCAGCAGCGAGTCACAGGGGAGCAATCAGCCCCAGCATTTT
V: TRBV28; J: TRBJ2-1; size: NA; D: TRBD2; CDR3: CASRAGGRYEQFF; DNA: TGTGCCAGCAGGGCGGGAGGGCGCTATGAGCAGTTCTTC
V: TRBV6-5; J: TRBJ1-3; size: few; D: TRBD1; CDR3: CASRDRVSSGNTIYF; DNA: TGTGCCAGCAGAGACAGGGTCAGCTCTGGAAACACCATATATTTT
V: TRBV9; J: TRBJ2-7; size: NA; D: TRBD2; CDR3: CASSVEGGGGYEQYF; DNA: TGTGCCAGCAGCGTAGAGGGAGGCGGGGGCTACGAGCAGTACTTC
V: TRBV10-1; J: TRBJ2-7; size: few; D: NA; CDR3: CASSEMNNEQYF; DNA: TGCGCCAGCAGTGAGATGAACAACGAGCAGTACTTC
V: TRBV6-5; J: TRBJ2-1; size: few; D: NA; CDR3: CASSSQDSNEQFF; DNA: TGTGCCAGCAGTTCCCAAGACAGCAATGAGCAGTTCTTC
V: TRBV9; J: TRBJ2-3; size: many; D: NA; CDR3: CASSVEGSATTDTQYF; DNA: TGTGCCAGCAGCGTAGAGGGTAGCGCTACCACAGATACGCAGTATTTT
V: TRBV4-1; J: TRBJ2-1; size: few; D: TRBD2; CDR3: CASSFRPQLAGNEQFF; DNA: TGCGCCAGCAGCTTCCGCCCACAACTAGCGGGAAATGAGCAGTTCTTC
V: TRBV7-2; J: TRBJ2-7; size: few; D: TRBD1; CDR3: CASTLSPGQGAYEQYF; DNA: TGTGCCAGCACCCTTTCTCCGGGACAGGGGGCCTACGAGCAGTACTTC
V: TRBV7-9; J: TRBJ2-3; size: few; D: NA; CDR3: CASSLTYQGGTQYF; DNA: TGTGCCAGCAGCCTAACTTACCAGGGAGGTACGCAGTATTTT
V: TRBV27; J: TRBJ2-1; size: NA; D: TRBD2; CDR3: CASTSGTSSYNEQFF; DNA: TGTGCCAGCACCTCCGGGACTAGCTCCTACAATGAGCAGTTCTTC
V: TRBV14; J: TRBJ1-2; size: NA; D: NA; CDR3: CASSHQNQGGYGYTF; DNA: TGTGCCAGCAGCCACCAGAATCAGGGTGGCTATGGCTACACCTTC
V: TRBV7-9; J: TRBJ1-5; size: NA; D: NA; CDR3: CASSDTSNQPQHF; DNA: TGTGCCAGCTCTGACACCAGCAATCAGCCCCAGCATTTT
V: TRBV6-5; J: TRBJ2-7; size: few; D: NA; CDR3: CATKGGSEYEQYF; DNA: TGTGCCACCAAAGGAGGATCTGAGTACGAGCAGTACTTC
V: TRBV7-8; J: TRBJ1-1; size: NA; D: TRBD1; CDR3: CASSQTTQGEAFF; DNA: TGTGCCAGCAGCCAAACTACGCAGGGGGAGGCTTTCTTT
V: TRBV5-1; J: TRBJ2-2; size: few; D: TRBD1; CDR3: CASSLGDRANTGELFF; DNA: TGCGCCAGCAGCTTGGGTGACAGGGCTAACACCGGGGAGCTGTTTTTT
V: TRBV27; J: TRBJ2-1; size: few; D: TRBD1; CDR3: CASSSRTGGAEQFF; DNA: TGTGCCAGCAGTTCCCGGACAGGGGGCGCGGAGCAGTTCTTC
V: TRBV6-1; J: TRBJ1-2; size: few; D: NA; CDR3: CASSREVEDTF; DNA: TGTGCCAGCAGCCGGGAGGTGGAAGACACCTTC
V: TRBV5-4; J: TRBJ2-1; size: NA; D: TRBD2; CDR3: CASSPESGRDNEQFF; DNA: TGTGCCAGCAGCCCCGAAAGCGGGAGGGACAATGAGCAGTTCTTC
V: TRBV7-6; J: TRBJ2-3; size: few; D: TRBD2; CDR3: CASSIESSGSFSQYF; DNA: TGTGCCAGCAGCATCGAATCGAGCGGGAGTTTTTCGCAGTATTTT
V: TRBV4-1; J: TRBJ1-2; size: few; D: TRBD1; CDR3: CASSQVTGGGGYTF; DNA: TGCGCCAGCAGCCAAGTGACAGGGGGAGGTGGCTACACCTTC
V: TRBV11-2; J: TRBJ1-5; size: few; D: NA; CDR3: CASSYGTADQPQHF; DNA: TGTGCCAGCAGCTACGGGACTGCTGATCAGCCCCAGCATTTT
V: TRBV2; J: TRBJ2-4; size: few; D: NA; CDR3: CASSRERIAKNIQYF; DNA: TGTGCCAGCAGTCGGGAGCGGATAGCCAAAAACATTCAGTACTTC
V: TRBV6-1; J: TRBJ1-5; size: few; D: TRBD1; CDR3: CASSVQGDQPQHF; DNA: TGTGCCAGCAGTGTGCAGGGGGATCAGCCCCAGCATTTT
V: TRBV29-1; J: TRBJ2-1; size: NA; D: NA; CDR3: CSVVQVSYNEQFF; DNA: TGCAGCGTTGTTCAGGTTAGCTACAATGAGCAGTTCTTC
V: TRBV28; J: TRBJ2-3; size: NA; D: NA; CDR3: CASSLVVAPDTQYF; DNA: TGTGCCAGCAGTTTAGTTGTAGCACCAGATACGCAGTATTTT
V: TRBV2; J: TRBJ2-3; size: few; D: NA; CDR3: CASRTTGADTQYF; DNA: TGTGCCAGCAGAACCACAGGCGCAGATACGCAGTATTTT